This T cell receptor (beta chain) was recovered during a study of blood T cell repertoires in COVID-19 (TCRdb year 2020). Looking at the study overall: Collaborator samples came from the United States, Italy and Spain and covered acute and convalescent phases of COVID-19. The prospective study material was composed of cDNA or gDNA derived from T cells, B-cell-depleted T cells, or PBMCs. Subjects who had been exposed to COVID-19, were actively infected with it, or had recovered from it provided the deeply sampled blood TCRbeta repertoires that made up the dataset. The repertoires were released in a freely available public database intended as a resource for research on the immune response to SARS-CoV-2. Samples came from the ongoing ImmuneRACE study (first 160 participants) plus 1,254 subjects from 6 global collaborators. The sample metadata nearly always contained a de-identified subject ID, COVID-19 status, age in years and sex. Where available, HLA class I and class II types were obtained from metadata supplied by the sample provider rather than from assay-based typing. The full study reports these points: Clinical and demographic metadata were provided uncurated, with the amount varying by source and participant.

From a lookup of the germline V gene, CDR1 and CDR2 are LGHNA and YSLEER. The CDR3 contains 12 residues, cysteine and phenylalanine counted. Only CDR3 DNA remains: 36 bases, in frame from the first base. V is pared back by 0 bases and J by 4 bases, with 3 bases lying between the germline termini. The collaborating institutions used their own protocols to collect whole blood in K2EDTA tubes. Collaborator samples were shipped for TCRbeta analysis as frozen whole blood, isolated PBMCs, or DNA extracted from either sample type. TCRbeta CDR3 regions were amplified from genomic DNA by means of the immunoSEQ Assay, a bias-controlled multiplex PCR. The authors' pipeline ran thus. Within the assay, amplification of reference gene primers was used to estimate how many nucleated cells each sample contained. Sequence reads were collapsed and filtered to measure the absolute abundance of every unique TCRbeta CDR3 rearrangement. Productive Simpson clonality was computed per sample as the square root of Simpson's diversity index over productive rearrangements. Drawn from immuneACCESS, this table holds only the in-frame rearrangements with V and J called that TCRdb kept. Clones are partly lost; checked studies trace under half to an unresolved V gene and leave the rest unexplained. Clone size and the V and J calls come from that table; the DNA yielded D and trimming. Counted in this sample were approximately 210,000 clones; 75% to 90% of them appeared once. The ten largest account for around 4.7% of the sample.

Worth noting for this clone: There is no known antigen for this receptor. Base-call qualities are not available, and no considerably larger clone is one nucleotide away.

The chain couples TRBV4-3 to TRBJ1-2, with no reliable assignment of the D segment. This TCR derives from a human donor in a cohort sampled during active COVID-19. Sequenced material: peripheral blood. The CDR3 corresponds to CASSQDSYGYTF. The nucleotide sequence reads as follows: TGCGCCAGCAGCCAAGATAGCTATGGCTACACCTTC.